The present T cell receptor (beta chain) was sequenced within a study of T-cell memory formation after mild COVID-19. Study-level information: The TCR clusters were mostly specific to one donor.

With constant-segment primers, 5'RACE yielded cDNA libraries of TCR alpha and TCR beta that carried sample barcodes and UMIs. Via MiXCR, TCRdb re-called the 5' RACE reads, giving one row per CDR3 protein. The top ten clones hold roughly 20% of a sample with approximately 270,000 distinct CDR3 sequences, 15% to 20% of them seen once. CDR1 SGHTA and CDR2 FQGNSA come from the germline V gene. The CDR3 consists of 15 residues. Deletions cut 3 bases from V and 0 bases from J, with 10 bases between. General study points: Clones that contracted from day 15 to 85 were balanced CD4/CD8, while later expanders leaned CD4+.

Ten or more counts support this clonotype. The antigen remains undetermined. This clonotype was sampled from a man aged 18-30 years who had mild COVID-19 (a few samples of this study predate the infection). Cell type and time point are not known. The chain combines TRBV7-2 with TRBJ2-3; possibly TRBD2 for D (6 bases). Sequencing input: PBMCs or a T cell subset sorted from them (not recorded which). The CDR3 sequence: CASSLRRGSTDTQYF. CDR3 sequence (DNA): TGTGCCAGCAGCTTGCGTCGGGGGAGCACAGATACGCAGTATTTT.